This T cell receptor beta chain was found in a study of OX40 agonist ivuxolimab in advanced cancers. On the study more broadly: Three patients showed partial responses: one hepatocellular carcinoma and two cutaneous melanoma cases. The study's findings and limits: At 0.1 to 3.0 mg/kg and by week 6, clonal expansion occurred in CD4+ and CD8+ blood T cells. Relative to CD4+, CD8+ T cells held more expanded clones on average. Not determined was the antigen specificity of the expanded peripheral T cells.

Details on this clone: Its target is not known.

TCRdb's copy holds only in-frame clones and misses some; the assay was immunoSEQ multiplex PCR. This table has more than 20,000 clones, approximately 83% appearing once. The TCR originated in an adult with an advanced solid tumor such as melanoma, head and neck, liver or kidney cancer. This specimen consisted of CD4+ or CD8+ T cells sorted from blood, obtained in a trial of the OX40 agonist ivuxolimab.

The CDR3 sequence is CASSLEGSGREQYF. The CDR3 DNA reads as TGTGCCAGCAGCTTAGAAGGGTCTGGGAGAGAGCAGTACTTC. The chain joins TRBV7-8 to TRBJ2-7, with D perhaps TRBD2 (5 bases). Germline V gives CDR1 SGHVS, CDR2 FQNEAQ. V was shortened by 1 base and J by 7 bases, with 14 bases between the two germline ends. The CDR3 spans 14 residues.